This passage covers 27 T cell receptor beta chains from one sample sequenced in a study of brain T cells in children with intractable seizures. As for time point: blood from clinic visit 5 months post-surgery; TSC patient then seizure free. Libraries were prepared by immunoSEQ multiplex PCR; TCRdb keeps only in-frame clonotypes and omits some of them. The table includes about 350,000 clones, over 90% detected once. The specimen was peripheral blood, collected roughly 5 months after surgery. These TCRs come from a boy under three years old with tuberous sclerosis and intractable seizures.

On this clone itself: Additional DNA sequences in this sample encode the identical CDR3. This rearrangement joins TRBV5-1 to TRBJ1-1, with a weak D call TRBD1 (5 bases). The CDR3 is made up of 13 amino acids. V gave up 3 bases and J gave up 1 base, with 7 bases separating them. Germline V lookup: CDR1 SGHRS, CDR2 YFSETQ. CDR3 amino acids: CASSWQGNTEAFF. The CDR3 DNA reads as TGCGCCAGCAGCTGGCAGGGGAACACTGAAGCTTTCTTT.

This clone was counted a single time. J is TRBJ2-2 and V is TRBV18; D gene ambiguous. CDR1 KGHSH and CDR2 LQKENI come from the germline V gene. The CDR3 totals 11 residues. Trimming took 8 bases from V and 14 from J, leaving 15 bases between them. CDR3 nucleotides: TGTGCCAGCCACGATCTTAGACGTCTGTTTTTT. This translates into CASHDLRRLFF.

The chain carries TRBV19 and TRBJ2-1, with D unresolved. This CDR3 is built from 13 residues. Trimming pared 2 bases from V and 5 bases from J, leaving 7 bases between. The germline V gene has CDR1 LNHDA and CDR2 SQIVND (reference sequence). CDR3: CASSIHQNNEQFF. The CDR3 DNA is TGTGCCAGTAGTATACATCAGAACAATGAGCAGTTCTTC.

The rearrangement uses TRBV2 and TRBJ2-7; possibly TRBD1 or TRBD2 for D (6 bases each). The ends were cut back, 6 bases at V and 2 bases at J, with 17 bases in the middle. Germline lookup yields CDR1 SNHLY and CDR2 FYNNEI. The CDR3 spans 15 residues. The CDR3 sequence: CASSQGGTGTYEQYF. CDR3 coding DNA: TGTGCCAGCAGCCAAGGGGGGACGGGGACCTACGAGCAGTACTTC.

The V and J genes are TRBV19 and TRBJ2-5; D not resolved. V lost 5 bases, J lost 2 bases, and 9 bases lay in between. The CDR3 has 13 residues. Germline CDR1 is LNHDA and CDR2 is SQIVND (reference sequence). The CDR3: CASSYADQETQYF. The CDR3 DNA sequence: TGTGCCAGTAGTTACGCAGATCAAGAGACCCAGTACTTC.

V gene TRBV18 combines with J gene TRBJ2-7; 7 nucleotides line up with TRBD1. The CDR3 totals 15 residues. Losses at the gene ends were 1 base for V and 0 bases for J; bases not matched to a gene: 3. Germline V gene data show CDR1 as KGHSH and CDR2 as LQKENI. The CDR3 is CASSPRSGGSYEQYF. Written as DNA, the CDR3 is TGTGCCAGCTCACCACGCTCAGGGGGCTCCTACGAGCAGTACTTC. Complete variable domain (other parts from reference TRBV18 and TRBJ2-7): NAGVMQNPRHLVRRRGQEARLRCSPMKGHSHVYWYRQLPEEGLKFMVYLQKENIIDESGMPKERFSAEFPKEGPSILRIQQVVRGDSAAYFCASSPRSGGSYEQYFGPGTRLTVT.

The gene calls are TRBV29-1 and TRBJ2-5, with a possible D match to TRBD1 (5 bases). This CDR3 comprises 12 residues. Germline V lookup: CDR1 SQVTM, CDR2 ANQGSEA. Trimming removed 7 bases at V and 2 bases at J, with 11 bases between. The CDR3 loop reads CSGRQFQETQYF. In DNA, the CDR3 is TGCAGCGGCAGACAGTTTCAAGAGACCCAGTACTTC. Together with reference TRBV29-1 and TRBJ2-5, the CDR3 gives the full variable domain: SAVISQKPSRDICQRGTSLTIQCQVDSQVTMMFWYRQQPGQSLTLIATANQGSEATYESGFVIDKFPISRPNLTFSTLTVSNMSPEDSSIYLCSGRQFQETQYFGPGTRLLVL.

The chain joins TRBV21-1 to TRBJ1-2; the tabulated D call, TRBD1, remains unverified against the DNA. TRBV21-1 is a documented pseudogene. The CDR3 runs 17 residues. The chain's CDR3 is CASSKGTGECRGYGYTF. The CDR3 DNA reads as TGTGCCAGCAGCAAAGGGACAGGTGAGTGTAGGGGCTATGGCTACACCTTC.

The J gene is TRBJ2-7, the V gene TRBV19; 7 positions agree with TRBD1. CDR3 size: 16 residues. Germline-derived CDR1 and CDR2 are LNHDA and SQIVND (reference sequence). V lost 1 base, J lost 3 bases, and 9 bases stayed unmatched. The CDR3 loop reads CASSIGRGRGIYEQYF. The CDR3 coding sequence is TGTGCCAGTAGTATAGGAAGAGGCAGGGGGATCTACGAGCAGTACTTC.

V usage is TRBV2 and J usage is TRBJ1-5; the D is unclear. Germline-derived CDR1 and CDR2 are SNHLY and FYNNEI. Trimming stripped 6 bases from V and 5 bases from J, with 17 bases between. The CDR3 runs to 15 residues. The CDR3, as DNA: TGTGCCAGCAGGCTCAGGATTGCGAACGATCAGCCCCAGCATTTT. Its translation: CASRLRIANDQPQHF.

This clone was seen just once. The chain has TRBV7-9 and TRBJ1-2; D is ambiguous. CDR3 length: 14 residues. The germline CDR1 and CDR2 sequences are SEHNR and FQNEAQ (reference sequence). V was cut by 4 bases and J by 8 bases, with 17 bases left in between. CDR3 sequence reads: CASSSSALVRGYTF. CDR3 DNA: TGTGCCAGCAGCTCGAGCGCGTTGGTGCGGGGCTACACCTTC.

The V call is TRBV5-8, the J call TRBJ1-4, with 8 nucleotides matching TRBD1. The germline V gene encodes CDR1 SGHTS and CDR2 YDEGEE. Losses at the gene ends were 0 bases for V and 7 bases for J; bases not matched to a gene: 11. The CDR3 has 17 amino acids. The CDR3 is CASSLGIPGGMGEKLFF. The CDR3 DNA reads TGTGCCAGCAGCTTGGGCATACCAGGGGGCATGGGTGAAAAACTGTTTTTT. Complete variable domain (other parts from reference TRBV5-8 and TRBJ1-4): EAGVTQSPTHLIKTRGQQATLRCSPISGHTSVYWYQQALGLGLQFLLWYDEGEERNRGNFPPRFSGRQFPNYSSELNVNALELEDSALYLCASSLGIPGGMGEKLFFGSGTQLSVL.

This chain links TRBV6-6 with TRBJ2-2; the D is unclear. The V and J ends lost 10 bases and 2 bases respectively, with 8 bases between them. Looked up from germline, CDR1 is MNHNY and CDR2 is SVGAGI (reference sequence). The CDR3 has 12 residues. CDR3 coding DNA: TGTGCCATTAAAATCAACACCGGGGAGCTGTTTTTT. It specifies CAIKINTGELFF.

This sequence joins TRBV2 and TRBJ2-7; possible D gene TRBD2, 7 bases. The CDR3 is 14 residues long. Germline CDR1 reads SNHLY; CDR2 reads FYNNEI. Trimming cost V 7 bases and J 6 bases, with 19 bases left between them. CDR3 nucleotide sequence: TGTGCCAGCAACAGGGAAGGGAGGGTTGTCGAGCAGTACTTC. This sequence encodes CASNREGRVVEQYF.

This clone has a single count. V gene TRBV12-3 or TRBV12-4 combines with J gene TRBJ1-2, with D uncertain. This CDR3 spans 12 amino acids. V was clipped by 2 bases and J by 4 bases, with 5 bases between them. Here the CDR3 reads CASSLFFYGYTF. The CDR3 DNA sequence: TGTGCCAGCAGTTTATTCTTCTATGGCTACACCTTC.

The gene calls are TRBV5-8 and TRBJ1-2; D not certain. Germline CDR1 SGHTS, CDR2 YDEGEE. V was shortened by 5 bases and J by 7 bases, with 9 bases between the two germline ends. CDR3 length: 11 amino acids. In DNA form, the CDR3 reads TGTGCCAGCAGAAAAGGAGGTGGCTACACCTTC. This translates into CASRKGGGYTF.

The CDR3 reads CASSPRGLETQYF. The CDR3 DNA reads TGTGCCAGCAGCCCCAGAGGGTTGGAGACCCAGTACTTC. The V and J genes are TRBV7-2 and TRBJ2-5, with D perhaps TRBD2 (5 bases). The CDR3 loop spans 13 amino acids. Germline CDR1 reads SGHTA; CDR2 reads FQGNSA. The V end was cut by 5 bases, the J end by 5 bases, with 12 bases between.

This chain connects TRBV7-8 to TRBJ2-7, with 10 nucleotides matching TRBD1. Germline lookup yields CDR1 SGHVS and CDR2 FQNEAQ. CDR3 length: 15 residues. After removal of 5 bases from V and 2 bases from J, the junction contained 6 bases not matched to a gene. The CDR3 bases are TGTGCCAGCAGCCCAGGGACAGGGGCTGCCTACGAGCAGTACTTC. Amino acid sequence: CASSPGTGAAYEQYF.

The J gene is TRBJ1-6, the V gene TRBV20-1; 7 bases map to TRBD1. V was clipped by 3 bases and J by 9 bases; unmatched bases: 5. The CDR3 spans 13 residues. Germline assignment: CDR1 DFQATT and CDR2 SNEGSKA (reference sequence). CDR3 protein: CSASEQGTSPLHF. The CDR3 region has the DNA TGCAGTGCTAGTGAACAGGGGACTTCACCCCTCCACTTT.

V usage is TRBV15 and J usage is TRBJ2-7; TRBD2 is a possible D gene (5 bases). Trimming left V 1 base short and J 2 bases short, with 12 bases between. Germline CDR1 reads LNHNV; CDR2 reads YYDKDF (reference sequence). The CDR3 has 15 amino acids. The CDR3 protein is CATSRGSDRTYEQYF. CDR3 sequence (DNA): TGTGCCACCAGCAGAGGTAGCGACCGGACCTACGAGCAGTACTTC.

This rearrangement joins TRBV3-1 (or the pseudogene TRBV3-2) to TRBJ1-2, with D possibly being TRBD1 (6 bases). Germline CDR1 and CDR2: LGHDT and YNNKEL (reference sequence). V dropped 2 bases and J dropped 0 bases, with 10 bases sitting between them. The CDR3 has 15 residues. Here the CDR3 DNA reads TGTGCCAGCAGCCAATGGGGGGCGACTAACTATGGCTACACCTTC. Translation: CASSQWGATNYGYTF.

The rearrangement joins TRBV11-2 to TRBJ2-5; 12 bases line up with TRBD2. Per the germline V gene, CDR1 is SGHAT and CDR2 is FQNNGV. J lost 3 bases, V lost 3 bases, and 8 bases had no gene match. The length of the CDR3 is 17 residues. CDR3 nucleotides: TGTGCCAGCAGCTTCGTTCTAGCGGGGGGGCTGGAAGAGACCCAGTACTTC. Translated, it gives CASSFVLAGGLEETQYF.

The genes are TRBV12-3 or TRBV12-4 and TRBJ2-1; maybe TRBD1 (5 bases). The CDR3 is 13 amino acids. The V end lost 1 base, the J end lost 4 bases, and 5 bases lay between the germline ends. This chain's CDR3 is CASSLGQYNEQFF. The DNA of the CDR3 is TGTGCCAGCAGTTTAGGACAGTACAATGAGCAGTTCTTC.

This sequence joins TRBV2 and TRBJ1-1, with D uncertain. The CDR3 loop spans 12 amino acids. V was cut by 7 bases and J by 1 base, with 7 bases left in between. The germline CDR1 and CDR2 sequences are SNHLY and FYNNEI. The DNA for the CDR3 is TGTGCCAGCACCCAGTCGAACACTGAAGCTTTCTTT. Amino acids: CASTQSNTEAFF.

The CDR3 region is CASSQDGVDEQYF. Written as DNA, the CDR3 is TGTGCCAGCAGCCAAGACGGAGTCGACGAGCAGTACTTC. The chain recombines TRBV3-1 (or the pseudogene TRBV3-2) with TRBJ2-7; D gene ambiguous. The ends were cut back, 0 bases at V and 5 bases at J, with 8 bases in the middle. Germline lookup yields CDR1 LGHDT and CDR2 YNNKEL (reference sequence). The CDR3 loop spans 13 amino acids.

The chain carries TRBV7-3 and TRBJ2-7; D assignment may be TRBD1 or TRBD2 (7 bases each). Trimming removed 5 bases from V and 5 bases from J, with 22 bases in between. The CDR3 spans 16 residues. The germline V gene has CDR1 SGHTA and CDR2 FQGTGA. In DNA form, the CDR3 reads TGTGCCAGCAGCACCTCAGGGGGGGCCATTATCAACGAGCAGTACTTC. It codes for CASSTSGGAIINEQYF.

The CDR3: CASSLGTGSVINYGYTF. DNA of the CDR3: TGTGCCAGCAGCTTAGGGACAGGGAGTGTTATCAACTATGGCTACACCTTC. The chain recombines TRBV7-9 with TRBJ1-2, with 8 bases fitting TRBD1. The V gene's germline CDR1 is SEHNR and CDR2 FQNEAQ (reference sequence). V lost 1 base and J lost 2; bases outside the gene matches: 9. CDR3 length: 17 residues. Complete variable domain (other parts from reference TRBV7-9 and TRBJ1-2): DTGVSQNPRHKITKRGQNVTFRCDPISEHNRLYWYRQTLGQGPEFLTYFQNEAQLEKSRLLSDRFSAERPKGSFSTLEIQRTEQGDSAMYLCASSLGTGSVINYGYTFGSGTRLTVV.